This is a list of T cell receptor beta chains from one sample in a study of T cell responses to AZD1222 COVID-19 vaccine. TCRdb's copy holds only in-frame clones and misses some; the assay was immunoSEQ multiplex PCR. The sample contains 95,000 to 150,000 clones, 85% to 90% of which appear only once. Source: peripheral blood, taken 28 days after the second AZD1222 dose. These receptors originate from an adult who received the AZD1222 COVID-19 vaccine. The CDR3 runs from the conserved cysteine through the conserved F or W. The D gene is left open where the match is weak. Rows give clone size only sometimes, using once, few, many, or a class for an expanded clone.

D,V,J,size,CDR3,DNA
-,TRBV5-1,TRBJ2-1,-,CASSLVGYNEQFF,TGCGCCAGCAGCTTGGTGGGTTACAATGAGCAGTTCTTC
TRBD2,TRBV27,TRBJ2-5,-,CASLSRAGAGETQYF,TGTGCCAGCCTGTCACGAGCGGGGGCGGGGGAGACCCAGTACTTC
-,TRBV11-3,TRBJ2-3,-,CASSLVSADTQYF,TGTGCCAGCAGCTTAGTCTCCGCAGATACGCAGTATTTT
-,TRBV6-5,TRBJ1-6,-,CALQGDRDSPLHF,TGTGCCCTCCAGGGTGATCGCGATTCACCCCTCCACTTT
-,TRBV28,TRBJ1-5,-,CASSDPGTGGQAGHQPQHF,TGTGCCAGCAGTGACCCGGGGACGGGTGGGCAGGCCGGACATCAGCCCCAGCATTTT
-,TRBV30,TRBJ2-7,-,CACGAGLREQYF,TGTGCCTGCGGGGCGGGCTTGCGCGAGCAGTACTTC
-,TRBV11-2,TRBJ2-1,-,CASSLDLAGNEQFF,TGTGCCAGCAGCTTAGATCTAGCTGGGAATGAGCAGTTCTTC
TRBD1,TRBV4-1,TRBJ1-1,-,CASSQVAPLGQGAQGTEAFF,TGCGCCAGCAGCCAAGTTGCCCCCTTGGGACAGGGGGCGCAGGGGACTGAAGCTTTCTTT
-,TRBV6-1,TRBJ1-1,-,CASSERRQLNTEAFF,TGTGCCAGCAGTGAACGAAGGCAGTTAAACACTGAAGCTTTCTTT
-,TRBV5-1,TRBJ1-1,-,CASSPSLTETTEAFF,TGCGCCAGCAGTCCCTCCCTGACAGAGACTACTGAAGCTTTCTTT
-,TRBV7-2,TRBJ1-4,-,CASSLAGRVELFF,TGTGCCAGCAGCTTAGCCGGGAGGGTAGAACTGTTTTTT
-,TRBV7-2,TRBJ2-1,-,CASSLLGINNEQFF,TGTGCCAGCAGCTTGTTGGGGATCAACAATGAGCAGTTCTTC
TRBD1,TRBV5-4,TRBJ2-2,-,CASNYRGNTGELFF,TGTGCCAGCAACTACAGGGGGAACACCGGGGAGCTGTTTTTT
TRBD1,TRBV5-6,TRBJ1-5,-,CASSSGQGYSNQPQHF,TGTGCCAGCAGCTCGGGACAGGGCTATAGCAATCAGCCCCAGCATTTT
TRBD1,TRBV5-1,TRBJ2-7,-,CASSLANRGAPSEQYF,TGCGCCAGCAGCTTGGCCAACAGGGGAGCTCCCTCCGAGCAGTACTTC
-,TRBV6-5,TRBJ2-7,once,CASSSLGGSYEQYF,TGTGCCAGCAGTTCCCTTGGGGGTTCCTACGAGCAGTACTTC
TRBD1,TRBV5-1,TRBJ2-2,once,CASSLSGTGDTGELFF,TGCGCCAGCAGCTTATCCGGGACAGGGGACACCGGGGAGCTGTTTTTT
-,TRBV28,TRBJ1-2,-,CASNPYPTMGLGNYGYTF,TGTGCCAGCAACCCATATCCCACGATGGGGTTGGGGAACTATGGCTACACCTTC
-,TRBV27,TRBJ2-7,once,CASSDRTPYEQYF,TGTGCCAGCTCTGACAGGACTCCCTACGAGCAGTACTTC
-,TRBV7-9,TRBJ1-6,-,CASSLGGSGAASPLHF,TGTGCCAGCAGCTTAGGAGGTTCGGGGGCCGCGTCACCCCTCCACTTT
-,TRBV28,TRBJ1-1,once,CASNPEQAAAEAFF,TGTGCCAGCAATCCGGAACAGGCGGCGGCTGAAGCTTTCTTT
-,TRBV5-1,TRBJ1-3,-,CASSLDPSGNTIYF,TGCGCCAGCAGCTTGGACCCCTCTGGAAACACCATATATTTT
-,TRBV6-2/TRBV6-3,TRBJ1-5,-,CASSYISGGQPQHF,TGTGCCAGCAGTTACATTTCGGGGGGTCAGCCCCAGCATTTT
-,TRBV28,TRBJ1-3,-,CASSPTWTAGNTIYF,TGTGCCAGCAGTCCGACTTGGACAGCTGGAAACACCATATATTTT
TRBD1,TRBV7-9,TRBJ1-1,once,CASSLGQGKTEAFF,TGTGCCAGCAGCCTGGGACAGGGGAAGACTGAAGCTTTCTTT
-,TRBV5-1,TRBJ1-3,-,CASSLSGQPGNTIYF,TGCGCCAGCAGCTTGAGTGGGCAGCCTGGAAACACCATATATTTT
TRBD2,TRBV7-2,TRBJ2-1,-,CASRRPSGGENEQFF,TGTGCCAGCAGGAGACCTAGCGGGGGGGAGAATGAGCAGTTCTTC
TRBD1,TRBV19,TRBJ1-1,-,CASSRDRDMNTEAFF,TGTGCCAGTAGTCGTGACAGGGACATGAACACTGAAGCTTTCTTT
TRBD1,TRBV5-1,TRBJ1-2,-,CASSLDPGTGDYGYTF,TGCGCCAGCAGCTTGGACCCCGGGACAGGGGACTATGGCTACACCTTC
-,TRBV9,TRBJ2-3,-,CASSARVAGAAPDTQYF,TGTGCCAGCAGCGCCAGGGTGGCGGGGGCTGCCCCAGATACGCAGTATTTT
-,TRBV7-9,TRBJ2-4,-,CASSYPRDIQYF,TGTGCCAGCAGCTACCCAAGGGACATTCAGTACTTC
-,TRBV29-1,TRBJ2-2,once,CSVHPSGPGELFF,TGCAGCGTTCACCCTTCGGGGCCCGGGGAGCTGTTTTTT
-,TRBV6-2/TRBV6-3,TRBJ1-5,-,CASSLELYSNQPQHF,TGTGCCAGCAGCCTAGAGCTTTATAGCAATCAGCCCCAGCATTTT
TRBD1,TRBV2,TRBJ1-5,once,CASTGQLREGNQPQHF,TGTGCCAGTACGGGACAGCTCCGGGAGGGCAATCAGCCCCAGCATTTT
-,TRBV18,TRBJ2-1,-,CASSPPGGGGNEQFF,TGTGCCAGCTCACCACCCGGGGGAGGGGGCAATGAGCAGTTCTTC
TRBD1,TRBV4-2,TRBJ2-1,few,CASSRGTGGASYNEQFF,TGTGCCAGCAGCCGAGGGACAGGGGGGGCGTCCTACAATGAGCAGTTCTTC
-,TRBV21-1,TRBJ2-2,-,CASSKSDAGITNTGELFF,TGTGCCAGCAGCAAAAGCGACGCAGGTATCACGAACACCGGGGAGCTGTTTTTT
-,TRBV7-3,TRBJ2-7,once,CASSLLAGYEQYF,TGTGCCAGCAGCCTTTTGGCGGGCTACGAGCAGTACTTC
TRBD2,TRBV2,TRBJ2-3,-,CASSLLAGGRDTQYF,TGTGCCAGCAGCCTACTAGCGGGGGGTCGAGATACGCAGTATTTT
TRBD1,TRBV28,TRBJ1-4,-,CASRTPGTGNEKLFF,TGTGCCAGCAGGACCCCCGGGACAGGGAATGAAAAACTGTTTTTT
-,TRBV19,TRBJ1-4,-,CASSILVTPATNEKLFF,TGTGCCAGTAGTATTCTCGTGACACCTGCAACTAATGAAAAACTGTTTTTT
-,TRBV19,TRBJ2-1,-,CASSIDPSALPPNNEQFF,TGTGCCAGTAGTATAGACCCCTCGGCGCTACCACCAAACAATGAGCAGTTCTTC